The clone carrying this TCR beta chain was seen many times. This entry belongs to a study of early T cells in non-severe SARS-CoV-2 infection. Looked up from germline, CDR1 is DFQATT and CDR2 is SNEGSKA (reference sequence). With 5 bases removed from V and 7 bases from J, the gap between germline ends came to 15 bases. The CDR3 length is 14 residues. TCRdb re-called the 5' RACE reads through MiXCR, storing one row per CDR3 protein. The sample contains approximately 50,000 distinct CDR3 sequences, 9.5% to 15% of which appear only once. This receptor was taken from an adult who was a healthcare worker with PCR-confirmed SARS-CoV-2 infection or an uninfected control (not recorded which). Sequenced sample: whole blood. The rearrangement links TRBV20-1 to TRBJ1-6; D possibly corresponds to TRBD1 (6 bases). CDR3 in DNA: TGCAGTGCTCGAGGGACAAGGGAAAATTCACCCCTCCACTTT. This sequence encodes CSARGTRENSPLHF.